What follows are 14 T cell receptor beta chains derived from one specimen sequenced in a study of blood T cell repertoires in COVID-19. Here immunoSEQ multiplex PCR was the method, and the copy in TCRdb shows in-frame clones only, minus some. The data show over 200,000 clones, 88% seen once. Sequencing was done on a sample of peripheral blood. Source of these receptors: a woman in her sixties or seventies with acute or convalescent COVID-19.

Points on this clone: Different DNA sequences within this sample yield the same CDR3. The chain uses TRBV18 and TRBJ1-1; 9 bases match TRBD1. This CDR3 has 14 residues. V shed 6 bases, J shed 1 base, and the junction held 3 bases outside the gene matches. Germline V gene lookup returns CDR1 KGHSH and CDR2 LQKENI. CDR3 in DNA: TGTGCCAGCTCTAGACAGGGGGAGAACACTGAAGCTTTCTTT. Protein product: CASSRQGENTEAFF.

The chain combines TRBV5-8 with TRBJ1-5, with no clear D. The length of the CDR3 is 15 residues. Germline loops: CDR1 SGHTS, CDR2 YDEGEE. V was trimmed by 1 base and J by 2 bases, leaving 10 bases between them. The CDR3 region has the DNA TGTGCCAGCAGCTTGCGGCTGGCGGGCAATCAGCCCCAGCATTTT. Encoded protein: CASSLRLAGNQPQHF.

CDR3 sequence (DNA): TGCGCCAGCAGCTTGGACAGCCTCCAAGAGACCCAGTACTTC. This encodes CASSLDSLQETQYF. J is TRBJ2-5 and V is TRBV5-1; D call uncertain. The germline V gene encodes CDR1 SGHRS and CDR2 YFSETQ. The V gene lost 0 bases and the J gene lost 1 base, with 7 bases spanning the gap. The CDR3 loop spans 14 amino acids.

The rearrangement uses TRBV7-2 and TRBJ1-1; possibly TRBD1 for D (6 bases). Germline V gives CDR1 SGHTA, CDR2 FQGNSA. Trimming cost V 6 bases and J 0 bases, with 11 bases left between them. This CDR3 region has 14 residues. CDR3 sequence reads: CASRTDRLNTEAFF. The CDR3 nucleotides read TGTGCCAGCAGAACCGACAGGTTGAACACTGAAGCTTTCTTT.

The chain links TRBV11-2 to TRBJ2-1; 10 bases agree with TRBD2. Germline V lookup: CDR1 SGHAT, CDR2 FQNNGV. The CDR3 extends over 15 amino acids. With 3 bases clipped from V and 8 bases from J, the junction kept 7 bases outside the gene matches. CDR3 protein: CASSLSGRAGDEQFF. DNA for the CDR3: TGTGCCAGCAGCTTGAGCGGGAGGGCCGGCGATGAGCAGTTCTTC.

The chain recombines TRBV4-2 with TRBJ1-6; 8 nucleotides align to TRBD1. This CDR3 has 15 residues. V dropped 1 base and J dropped 8; count of bases not matched to a gene: 4. CDR1 and CDR2 from the germline V gene are LGHNA and YNFKEQ. The CDR3 coding sequence is TGTGCCAGCAGCCAAGGTCACAGGGGGGATTCACCCCTCCACTTT. It translates to CASSQGHRGDSPLHF.

This rearrangement joins TRBV12-3 or TRBV12-4 to TRBJ1-5; D uncertain. Trimming shortened V by 5 bases and J by 4 bases, and 9 bases separated the two germline ends. This CDR3 is built from 13 residues. CDR3 loop: CASSPVLNQPQHF. CDR3 nucleotides: TGTGCCAGCAGTCCCGTACTTAATCAGCCCCAGCATTTT.

This chain uses TRBV11-2 with TRBJ2-5; D might be TRBD1 (6 bases). The ends were cut back, 3 bases at V and 4 bases at J, with 12 bases in the middle. CDR3 length: 14 amino acids. Germline V gene lookup returns CDR1 SGHAT and CDR2 FQNNGV. In DNA, the CDR3 is TGTGCCAGCAGCTTCTCAGGGGCTGGAGAGACCCAGTACTTC. Its translation is CASSFSGAGETQYF.

The chain uses TRBV4-2 and TRBJ2-2, with a weak D call TRBD2 (5 bases). The CDR3 length is 18 residues. From germline, CDR1 is LGHNA and CDR2 YNFKEQ. Trimming pared 1 base from V and 0 bases from J, leaving 15 bases between. DNA for the CDR3: TGTGCCAGCAGCCAAGTCGGAACTAGAGGATCGAACACCGGGGAGCTGTTTTTT. Encoded protein: CASSQVGTRGSNTGELFF.

Details on this clone: The germline gene is not matched at one end of the junction; a read error may be the cause. The CDR3 region is CASSTLTGSWRESQYF. In DNA, the CDR3 is TGTGCCAGTAGTACCCTGACAGGGAGTTGGAGAGAGTCCCAGTACTTC. V usage is TRBV19 and J usage is TRBJ2-5; 7 bases map to TRBD1. The CDR3 totals 16 residues. In germline, CDR1 is LNHDA, CDR2 SQIVND (reference sequence).

The J gene is TRBJ1-2, the V gene TRBV15; 7 bases are shared with TRBD1. There are 17 residues in the CDR3. Per the germline V gene, CDR1 is LNHNV and CDR2 is YYDKDF (reference sequence). Trimming removed 5 bases from V and 1 base from J; junction bases left unmatched: 13. CDR3 sequence: CATSGRDRRKNNYGYTF. In DNA form, the CDR3 reads TGTGCCACCAGCGGTAGGGACAGAAGAAAAAATAACTATGGCTACACCTTC.

This sequence joins TRBV7-9 and TRBJ1-2; TRBD1 aligns across 8 bases. CDR1 and CDR2 from the germline V gene are SEHNR and FQNEAQ (reference sequence). After removal of 5 bases from V and 8 bases from J, the junction contained 10 bases not matched to a gene. The CDR3 extends over 14 amino acids. CDR3 residues: CASSETRGRSGYTF. DNA for the CDR3: TGTGCCAGCAGCGAAACCAGGGGGCGGAGCGGCTACACCTTC.

This chain joins TRBV6-5 and TRBJ2-1; D might be TRBD1 (5 bases). The CDR3 totals 12 residues. V gave up 2 bases and J gave up 10 bases, with 9 bases separating them. Germline CDR1 reads MNHEY; CDR2 reads SVGAGI. In nucleotides, the CDR3 is TGTGCCAGCAGTTACCAGGGTCCCGAGCAGTTCTTC. Protein product: CASSYQGPEQFF.

The CDR3 protein is CASSLVGQGDNSPLHF. CDR3 nucleotide sequence: TGCGCCAGCAGCTTGGTAGGACAGGGGGACAATTCACCCCTCCACTTT. The chain combines TRBV5-1 with TRBJ1-6; 10 nucleotides agree with TRBD1. The J segment lost 7 bases and the V segment lost 0 bases, leaving 4 bases of the junction unmatched. The CDR3 spans 16 residues. Germline V gene lookup returns CDR1 SGHRS and CDR2 YFSETQ.